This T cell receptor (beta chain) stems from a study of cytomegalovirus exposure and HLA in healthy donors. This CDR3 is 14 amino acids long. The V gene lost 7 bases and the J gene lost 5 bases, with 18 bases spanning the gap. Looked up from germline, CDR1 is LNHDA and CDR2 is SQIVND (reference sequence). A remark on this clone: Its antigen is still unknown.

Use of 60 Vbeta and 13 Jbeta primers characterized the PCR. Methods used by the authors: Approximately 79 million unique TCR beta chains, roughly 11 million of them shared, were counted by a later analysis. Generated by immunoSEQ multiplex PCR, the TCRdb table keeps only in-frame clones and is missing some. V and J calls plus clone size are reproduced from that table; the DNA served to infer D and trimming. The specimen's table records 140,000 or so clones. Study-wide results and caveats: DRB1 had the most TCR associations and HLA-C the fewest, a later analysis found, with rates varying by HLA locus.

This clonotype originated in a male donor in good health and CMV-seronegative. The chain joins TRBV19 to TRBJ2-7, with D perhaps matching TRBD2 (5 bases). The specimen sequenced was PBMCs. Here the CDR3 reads CASKASGAGDEQYF. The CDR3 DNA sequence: TGTGCCAGTAAGGCTTCGGGTGCCGGGGACGAGCAGTACTTC.